This is a list of T cell receptor beta chains from one sample in a study of blood T cell repertoires in COVID-19. The method was immunoSEQ multiplex PCR; TCRdb's version includes in-frame clones alone and lacks a portion of them. The sample has tens of thousands of clones; 65% to 85% are singletons. The source material was peripheral blood. The receptors shown here come from a woman older than 75 with acute or convalescent COVID-19. Both conserved end residues are trimmed from each CDR3. A D gene is named only where the DNA matches it firmly.

V	J	D	CDR3
TRBV10-3	TRBJ2-7	NA	AISERGYEQY
TRBV19	TRBJ1-2	NA	ASSTGMDRTYGYT
TRBV19	TRBJ1-5	TRBD1	ASHFSRDRGYQPQH
TRBV19	TRBJ1-1	TRBD1	ASSIRGQGGSNTEAF
TRBV5-1	TRBJ1-4	NA	ASSPRTGIREKLF
TRBV19	TRBJ1-1	NA	ASSIVGQSTEAF
TRBV10-3	TRBJ1-3	TRBD1	AIGGQGIAAGNTIY
TRBV5-4	TRBJ2-7	TRBD2	ASSSKREHSYEQY
TRBV6-2/TRBV6-3	TRBJ2-5	TRBD1	ASSYSGRGHETQY
TRBV27	TRBJ2-7	TRBD2	ASTSGTLYEQY
TRBV10-3	TRBJ2-1	TRBD2	AISEGSGDYNEQF
TRBV3-1/TRBV3-2	TRBJ1-4	NA	ASSQEGNRKKLF
TRBV5-1	TRBJ2-1	NA	ASSWGGANNEQF
TRBV2	TRBJ1-2	TRBD1	ASRSTGNNGYT
TRBV6-2/TRBV6-3	TRBJ2-4	TRBD2	ASSYSYSGRAEAKNIQY
TRBV7-3	TRBJ1-1	NA	ASSFRHNTEAF
TRBV7-2	TRBJ2-5	NA	ASSFPTGGQETQY
TRBV19	TRBJ2-7	NA	ASSMEVSSYEQY
TRBV2	TRBJ1-5	NA	ASSPGQEPQH
TRBV27	TRBJ2-2	NA	ASSPFFGAANTGELF
TRBV19	TRBJ1-1	TRBD1	ASSTTGGTPNTEAF
TRBV10-3	TRBJ2-2	TRBD1	AISEPDGTGYTGELF
TRBV4-2	TRBJ1-2	TRBD1	ASSHGGQGGYYT
TRBV2	TRBJ1-2	TRBD1	ASRGQGGAYT
TRBV19	TRBJ2-2	NA	ATKRQKNTGELF
TRBV7-9	TRBJ2-7	TRBD2	ASSFGGRASEQY
TRBV5-1	TRBJ2-5	TRBD1	ASSLKGAGETQY
TRBV7-2	TRBJ2-3	NA	ASSVAPAGNTQY
TRBV5-6	TRBJ2-1	NA	ASRGGWAGHYNEQF
TRBV5-1	TRBJ2-3	TRBD2	ASSLMGGGPPDTQY
TRBV20-1	TRBJ2-7	TRBD1	SAPTGPEQY
TRBV6-5	TRBJ1-1	NA	ASSQGHPLNTEAF
TRBV27	TRBJ2-1	TRBD2	ASRGQGTSGSDEQF
TRBV10-3	TRBJ1-6	NA	AIRRASYNSPLH
TRBV10-2	TRBJ2-7	NA	ASSDIALREQY
TRBV7-2	TRBJ1-5	NA	ASSRGGGNQPQH
TRBV5-4	TRBJ2-5	NA	ASSLGPTGETQY
TRBV3-1/TRBV3-2	TRBJ2-7	TRBD2	ASSQVAGVFEQY
TRBV11-3	TRBJ2-1	TRBD2	ASSPRASGYNEQF
TRBV5-4	TRBJ1-2	NA	ASSPGGHNYGYT
TRBV11-3	TRBJ2-5	NA	ASSLVGGLETQY
TRBV7-9	TRBJ2-7	TRBD2	ASSSSSGSGYEQY
TRBV5-1	TRBJ2-3	TRBD2	ASSLAGGGTDTQY
TRBV12-2	TRBJ2-1	NA	ASRLAKRGSGSYNEQF
TRBV24-1	TRBJ2-1	NA	ATSDEVSTGPF